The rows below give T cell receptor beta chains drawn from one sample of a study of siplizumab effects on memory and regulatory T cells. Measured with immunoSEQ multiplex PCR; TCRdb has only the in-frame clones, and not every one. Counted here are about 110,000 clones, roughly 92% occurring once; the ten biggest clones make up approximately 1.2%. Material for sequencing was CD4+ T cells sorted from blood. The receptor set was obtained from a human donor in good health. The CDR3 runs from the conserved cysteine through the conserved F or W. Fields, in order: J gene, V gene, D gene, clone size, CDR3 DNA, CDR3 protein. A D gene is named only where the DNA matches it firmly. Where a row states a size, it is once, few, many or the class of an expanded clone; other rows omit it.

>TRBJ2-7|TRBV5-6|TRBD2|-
TGTGCCAGCAGCTTGCGTCGAACCGGGACTACCGCTCTCGAGCAGTACTTC
CASSLRRTGTTALEQYF
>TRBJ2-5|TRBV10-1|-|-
TGCGCCAGCAGGGGCAGGGTACAAGAGACCCAGTACTTC
CASRGRVQETQYF
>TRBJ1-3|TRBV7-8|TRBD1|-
TGTGCCAGCAGTCGGACAGGGGGTGGAAACACCATATATTTT
CASSRTGGGNTIYF
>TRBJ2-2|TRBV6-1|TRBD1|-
TGTGCCAGCAAGACACAGGGGGCGAACACCGGGGAGCTGTTTTTT
CASKTQGANTGELFF
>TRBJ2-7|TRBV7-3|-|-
TGTGCCAGCAGTTCCGGACTCTTGGGCGAGCAGTACTTC
CASSSGLLGEQYF
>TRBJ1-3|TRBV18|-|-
TGTGCCAGCTCACCACCGCGCGCGGGGGGAGACACCATATATTTT
CASSPPRAGGDTIYF
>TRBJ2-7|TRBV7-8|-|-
TGTGCCAGCAGCTTAATGGCAGGGGGGAACGAGCAGTACTTC
CASSLMAGGNEQYF
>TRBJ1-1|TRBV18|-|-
TGTGCCAGCTCACCAAGGGCAGACTACACTGAAGCTTTCTTT
CASSPRADYTEAFF
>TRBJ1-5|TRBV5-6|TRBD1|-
TGTGCCAGCAGCTTGTCCCGGACAGGGGTAATGTTCGTTCAGCCCCAGCATTTT
CASSLSRTGVMFVQPQHF
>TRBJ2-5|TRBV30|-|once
TGTGCCTGGAGTGAACGGTCTGAGACCCAGTACTTC
CAWSERSETQYF
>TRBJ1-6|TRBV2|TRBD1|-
TGTGCCAGCAGACACGACAGGGGGAATTCACCCCTCCACTTT
CASRHDRGNSPLHF
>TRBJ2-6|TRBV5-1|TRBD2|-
TGCGCCAGCAGCTCTTGGCTAGCGGGCTTCTCTGGGGCCAACGTCCTGACTTTC
CASSSWLAGFSGANVLTF
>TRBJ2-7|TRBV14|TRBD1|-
TGTGCCAGCAGCCAAGATAAGACAGGGTTTTACGAGCAGTACTTC
CASSQDKTGFYEQYF
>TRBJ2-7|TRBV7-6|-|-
TGTGCCAGCAGCCCCGGAGCCCTCTCCTACGAGCAGTACTTC
CASSPGALSYEQYF
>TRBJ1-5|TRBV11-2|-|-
TGTGCCAGCAGCTTAGGAAGCAATCAGCCCCAGCATTTT
CASSLGSNQPQHF
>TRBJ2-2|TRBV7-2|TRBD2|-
TGTGCCAGCAGCTTAGTAGCGGGCCTCAGCGGGGAGCTGTTTTTT
CASSLVAGLSGELFF
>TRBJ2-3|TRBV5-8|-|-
TGTGCCAGCAGCTTTTGGGAGAGTACGCAGTATTTT
CASSFWESTQYF
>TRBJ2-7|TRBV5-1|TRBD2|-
TGCGCCAGCAGCTTGAGCGGGGAAACTCCCTACGAGCAGTACTTC
CASSLSGETPYEQYF
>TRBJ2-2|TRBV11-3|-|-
TGTGCCAGCAGCTTAGATGGGGGCACCGGGGAGCTGTTTTTT
CASSLDGGTGELFF
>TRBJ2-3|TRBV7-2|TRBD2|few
TGTGCCAGCAGCCCGGGACTAGCGGGTCCGAGTAGGGTCGCAGATACGCAGTATTTT
CASSPGLAGPSRVADTQYF
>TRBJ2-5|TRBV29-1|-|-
TGCAGCACTCGTGGGGGGGGCCCAGAGACCCAGTACTTC
CSTRGGGPETQYF
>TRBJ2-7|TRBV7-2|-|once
TGTGCCAGCAGCCTAGAAAGTTGGGCGCAGGTCGAGCAGTACTTC
CASSLESWAQVEQYF
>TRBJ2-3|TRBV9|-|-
TGTGCCAGCAGCGTAGCGGAAGATACGCAGTATTTT
CASSVAEDTQYF
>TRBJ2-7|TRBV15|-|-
TGTGCCACCAGCAGAGATCAGCCGGGGTTCGGACGCGTATACGAGCAGTACTTC
CATSRDQPGFGRVYEQYF
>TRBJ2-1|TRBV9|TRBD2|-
TGTGCCAGCAGCGTATACGTAACGGCGGGAGGGTACAATGAGCAGTTCTTC
CASSVYVTAGGYNEQFF